One and the same sample provided the 14 T cell receptor beta chains below, sequenced in a study of blood T cell repertoires in COVID-19. The table came from immunoSEQ multiplex PCR; TCRdb's copy has only in-frame clones and leaves some out. Of about 370,000 clones detected, roughly nine tenths appear once; the ten largest clones hold 0.8% to 0.9%. The specimen sequenced was PBMCs or T cells enriched from blood (not recorded which). Receptors originate from a woman aged 40 to 49 who had been exposed to COVID-19.

The V call is TRBV19, the J call TRBJ2-2, with 7 bases lining up with TRBD1. The V gene end was trimmed by 1 base and the J gene end by 4 bases; junction bases not matched to a gene: 9. Germline V gives CDR1 LNHDA, CDR2 SQIVND (reference sequence). This CDR3 has 17 residues. The CDR3 nucleotides are TGTGCCAGTAGTATAGCAGGGGGAAATGTAGTCACCGGGGAGCTGTTTTTT. Its translation: CASSIAGGNVVTGELFF.

The chain couples TRBV2 to TRBJ1-2; no definite D call. This CDR3 region has 14 residues. CDR1 is SNHLY, CDR2 FYNNEI, per germline. The V gene lost 6 bases and the J gene lost 4 bases, with 15 bases spanning the gap. The CDR3 region is CASSDDTLVYGYTF. For the CDR3, the DNA is TGTGCCAGCAGCGACGACACGCTGGTCTATGGCTACACCTTC. The full variable domain, completed using reference TRBV2 and TRBJ1-2, is EPEVTQTPSHQVTQMGQEVILRCVPISNHLYFYWYRQILGQKVEFLVSFYNNEISEKSEIFDDQFSVERPDGSNFTLKIRSTKLEDSAMYFCASSDDTLVYGYTFGSGTRLTVV.

The CDR3 here is CASSFGGNTEAFF. The DNA of the CDR3 is TGTGCCAGCAGCTTTGGAGGGAACACTGAAGCTTTCTTT. The chain couples TRBV5-4 to TRBJ1-1; D is uncertain. In germline, CDR1 is SGHNT, CDR2 YYREEE (reference sequence). The ends were cut back, 2 bases at V and 1 base at J, with 6 bases in the middle. This CDR3 comprises 13 residues. The full variable domain, rest sourced from reference TRBV5-4 and TRBJ1-1, is ETGVTQSPTHLIKTRGQQVTLRCSSQSGHNTVSWYQQALGQGPQFIFQYYREEENGRGNFPPRFSGLQFPNYSSELNVNALELDDSALYLCASSFGGNTEAFFGQGTRLTVV.

The rearrangement uses TRBV2 and TRBJ2-7; 11 nucleotides match TRBD1. V was clipped by 4 bases and J by 3 bases; unmatched bases: 5. Germline values: CDR1 SNHLY, CDR2 FYNNEI. The CDR3 runs 15 residues. The CDR3 DNA reads TGTGCCAGCAGTGGGGACAGGGGGAACCTCTACGAGCAGTACTTC. This codes for CASSGDRGNLYEQYF.

This sequence joins TRBV7-3 and TRBJ2-3; D might be TRBD1 (6 bases). Germline CDR1 SGHTA, CDR2 FQGTGA. Trimming removed 5 bases from V and 0 bases from J, with 9 bases in between. This CDR3 is built from 14 residues. Here the CDR3 DNA reads TGTGCCAGCAGCCGAGGGGGAAGCACAGATACGCAGTATTTT. Its translation is CASSRGGSTDTQYF.

The CDR3 nucleotides read TGTGCCAGCTCACCGACGACAGGGACTAACTATGGCTACACCTTC. This codes for CASSPTTGTNYGYTF. The chain joins TRBV18 to TRBJ1-2, with 7 bases aligning to TRBD1. The CDR3 is made up of 15 amino acids. The germline V gene has CDR1 KGHSH and CDR2 LQKENI. Germline trimming cut 3 bases from V and 0 bases from J; bases unmatched to any gene: 4.

The chain has TRBV14 and TRBJ1-2; 9 nucleotides match TRBD1. The CDR3 is 18 residues long. V dropped 1 base and J dropped 2; count of bases not matched to a gene: 11. CDR1 is SGHDN, CDR2 FVKESK, per germline. The CDR3 DNA follows: TGTGCCAGCAGCCAAGCGGGACAGGGAACATTTCTCAACTATGGCTACACCTTC. Translating gives CASSQAGQGTFLNYGYTF. Full variable domain (outside the CDR3, taken from reference TRBV14 and TRBJ1-2): EAGVTQFPSHSVIEKGQTVTLRCDPISGHDNLYWYRRVMGKEIKFLLHFVKESKQDESGMPNNRFLAERTGGTYSTLKVQPAELEDSGVYFCASSQAGQGTFLNYGYTFGSGTRLTVV.

The gene calls are TRBV15 and TRBJ1-1; D may be TRBD1 (6 bases). Germline V lookup: CDR1 LNHNV, CDR2 YYDKDF (reference sequence). The CDR3 length is 14 residues. V was trimmed by 2 bases and J by 6 bases, leaving 13 bases between them. The CDR3 loop reads CATSRTRGGAEAFF. In DNA form, the CDR3 reads TGTGCCACCAGCAGAACCAGGGGTGGGGCTGAAGCTTTCTTT.

The chain is built from TRBV6-4 and TRBJ2-7, with a weak D call TRBD2 (7 bases). Germline lookup yields CDR1 MRHNA and CDR2 SNTAGT. This CDR3 comprises 12 residues. Between the trimmed V and J ends, which lost 8 bases and 4 bases, there was a span of 12 bases. The CDR3 is CASWGGGYEQYF. As DNA, the CDR3 is TGTGCCAGCTGGGGGGGCGGTTACGAGCAGTACTTC.

The J gene is TRBJ2-7, the V gene TRBV5-5; a possible D gene is TRBD1 (5 bases). V was trimmed by 0 bases and J by 2 bases, leaving 15 bases between them. CDR3 length: 16 residues. Germline CDR1 SGHKS, CDR2 YYEKEE (reference sequence). In DNA, the CDR3 is TGTGCCAGCAGCTTGGCCGAGAACAAAGGGGCCTACGAGCAGTACTTC. This codes for CASSLAENKGAYEQYF.

About this clone: One junction end does not reproduce the germline sequence, and a read error may be involved. This sequence joins TRBV7-2 and TRBJ2-6; no clear D gene. The CDR3 runs to 12 residues. Germline assignment: CDR1 SGHTA and CDR2 FQGNSA. CDR3 sequence reads: CASSLMANILTF. DNA for the CDR3: TGTGCCAGCAGCTTAATGGCCAACATCCTGACTTTC.

The chain uses TRBV7-2 and TRBJ2-7; TRBD2 matches at 7 bases. Germline lookup yields CDR1 SGHTA and CDR2 FQGNSA. V gave up 2 bases and J gave up 3 bases; unmatched junction bases: 10. The CDR3 totals 16 residues. CDR3 region: CASSLTPGLKNYEQYF. CDR3 nucleotide sequence: TGTGCCAGCAGCTTAACCCCGGGACTAAAAAACTACGAGCAGTACTTC.

The gene calls are TRBV6-5 and TRBJ1-2; 10 bases align to TRBD1. CDR3 length equals 15 residues. V lost 11 bases to trimming and J lost 5 bases; unmatched junction nucleotides: 14. In germline, CDR1 is MNHEY, CDR2 SVGAGI. The CDR3 reads CASLSPGQGSYGYTF. CDR3 nucleotide sequence: TGTGCCTCACTATCCCCGGGACAGGGGTCTTATGGCTACACCTTC.

This chain connects TRBV2 to TRBJ2-1; D is ambiguous. CDR1 and CDR2 from the germline V gene are SNHLY and FYNNEI. The V and J ends lost 4 bases and 5 bases respectively, with 12 bases between them. The CDR3 extends over 14 amino acids. This CDR3 reads CASSALLRNNEQFF. DNA for the CDR3: TGTGCCAGCAGTGCTCTACTCCGCAACAATGAGCAGTTCTTC.